This note documents a single TCR beta chain sequence. These data belong to a study of blood T cell repertoires in COVID-19. In the study overall: Both acute and convalescent COVID-19 samples were obtained from the United States, Italy and Spain. Sample material is recorded as cDNA or gDNA derived from T cells, B-cell-depleted T cells, or PBMCs.

Per the study methods: Amplifying reference gene primers gave estimates of nucleated cell counts. Sequenced by immunoSEQ multiplex PCR; TCRdb stores in-frame clones only, minus some. That table supplies the V and J calls and clone size; D and trimming were determined from the DNA. The sample has about 80,000 clones, 88% seen once. Trimming pared 5 bases from V and 4 bases from J, leaving 9 bases between. Looked up from germline, CDR1 is SGHTS and CDR2 is YDEGEE. CDR3 length equals 12 residues. The chain recombines TRBV5-8 with TRBJ1-2; D is uncertain. The sequencing input was peripheral blood. The sequence derives from an elderly woman with acute or convalescent COVID-19. The DNA for the CDR3 is TGTGCCAGCAGTATATGGAGCTATGGCTACACCTTC. Amino acids: CASSIWSYGYTF.